One and the same sample provided the 12 T cell receptor beta chains below, sequenced in a study of blood T cell repertoires in COVID-19. The repertoire was sequenced with immunoSEQ multiplex PCR; TCRdb's copy has only in-frame clones and lacks some. The sample holds 90,000 to 120,000 clones, roughly 84% seen once. The specimen was peripheral blood. All receptors come from a human donor in a cohort sampled during active COVID-19.

This sequence joins TRBV28 and TRBJ2-1, with 8 bases fitting TRBD1. CDR1 MDHEN and CDR2 SYDVKM come from the germline V gene. CDR3 length: 15 amino acids. The ends lost 6 bases at V and 6 bases at J; junction bases unmatched: 10. CDR3 protein: CASRYDRGAVNEQFF. The CDR3, as DNA: TGTGCCAGCAGATATGACAGGGGCGCAGTCAATGAGCAGTTCTTC.

This clone was seen a single time. The genes are TRBV27 and TRBJ2-1; TRBD2 matches 9 bases. The trim removed 6 bases at V and 0 bases at J, leaving 3 bases unmatched. The CDR3 sequence is 15 residues long. Germline V gene data show CDR1 as MNHEY and CDR2 as SMNVEV (reference sequence). The CDR3 spells CASSFSGSSYNEQFF. CDR3 DNA: TGTGCCAGCAGCTTTAGCGGGAGCTCCTACAATGAGCAGTTCTTC.

V is TRBV19 and J is TRBJ1-5; a possible D gene is TRBD1 (6 bases). The CDR3 totals 16 residues. Trimming removed 5 bases at V and 7 bases at J, with 21 bases between. Germline V gene sequence: CDR1 LNHDA, CDR2 SQIVND (reference sequence). The CDR3 sequence: CASSAQPGALGQPQHF. The CDR3 region has the DNA TGTGCCAGTAGTGCTCAGCCAGGGGCTTTGGGGCAGCCCCAGCATTTT.

The V and J genes are TRBV12-5 and TRBJ2-5; possibly TRBD2 for D (6 bases). Germline CDR1 is LGHNT and CDR2 is FRNRAP. CDR3 length: 14 residues. V lost 5 bases, J lost 4 bases, and 14 bases lay in between. The CDR3 sequence is CASGGAGSGETQYF. CDR3 DNA sequence: TGTGCTAGTGGTGGTGCGGGGAGTGGAGAGACCCAGTACTTC. Together with reference TRBV12-5 and TRBJ2-5, the CDR3 gives the full variable domain: DARVTQTPRHKVTEMGQEVTMRCQPILGHNTVFWYRQTMMQGLELLAYFRNRAPLDDSGMPKDRFSAEMPDATLATLKIQPSEPRDSAVYFCASGGAGSGETQYFGPGTRLLVL.

This clone was recorded only once. This sequence joins TRBV7-9 and TRBJ2-4; a weak D match, TRBD2 (6 bases). The CDR3 sequence is 11 residues long. The germline CDR1 and CDR2 sequences are SEHNR and FQNEAQ (reference sequence). The V end lost 8 bases, the J end lost 7 bases, and 9 bases lay between the germline ends. The CDR3 region is CASGGENIQYF. CDR3 in DNA: TGTGCCAGCGGAGGGGAGAACATTCAGTACTTC.

The chain links TRBV11-2 to TRBJ2-3, with TRBD1 matching 7 bases. The CDR3 has 13 residues. V shed 8 bases, J shed 2 bases, and the junction held 4 bases outside the gene matches. CDR1 is SGHAT and CDR2 is FQNNGV in the germline V gene. The CDR3: CASSGQATDTQYF. The CDR3 DNA reads TGTGCCAGCTCCGGACAGGCCACAGATACGCAGTATTTT.

In nucleotides, the CDR3 is TGTGCCAGCAGTTTGTGGAGGAATGGCTACACCTTC. Its translation is CASSLWRNGYTF. The chain uses TRBV12-3 or TRBV12-4 and TRBJ1-2; no firm D call. V lost 3 bases and J lost 6, with 8 bases in between. CDR3 size: 12 residues.

In this sample, this clone turned up once. The CDR3 here is CASSRRDAGELFF. In DNA, the CDR3 is TGTGCCAGCAGCCGGCGGGACGCCGGGGAGCTGTTTTTT. The chain combines TRBV7-3 with TRBJ2-2, with a tentative D call TRBD2 (6 bases). The CDR3 covers 13 residues. Per the germline V gene, CDR1 is SGHTA and CDR2 is FQGTGA. V was pared by 5 bases and J by 6 bases, with 10 bases between.

V gene TRBV28 combines with J gene TRBJ2-7; D not certain. Per germline, CDR1 MDHEN and CDR2 SYDVKM. Trimming pared 2 bases from V and 4 bases from J, leaving 6 bases between. This CDR3 has 12 residues. CDR3 amino acids: CASSLGVYEQYF. The CDR3 DNA reads TGTGCCAGCAGTTTAGGAGTATACGAGCAGTACTTC.

The genes are TRBV27 and TRBJ2-3; 9 nucleotides agree with TRBD2. This CDR3 has 16 residues. J was trimmed by 1 base and V by 2 bases; bases with no gene match: 4. CDR1 MNHEY and CDR2 SMNVEV come from the germline V gene (reference sequence). CDR3 in DNA: TGTGCCAGCAGTTTAAGACTAGCGGCCGGCACAGATACGCAGTATTTT. Translated, it gives CASSLRLAAGTDTQYF.

This rearrangement joins TRBV7-2 to TRBJ1-1; possible D gene TRBD1, 5 bases. This CDR3 is built from 19 residues. Germline values: CDR1 SGHTA, CDR2 FQGNSA. The V and J ends lost 2 bases and 0 bases respectively, with 22 bases between them. DNA for the CDR3: TGTGCCAGCAGCTTATTGGCCCCTGGGCAGGGAGGGGTGAACACTGAAGCTTTCTTT. Residues: CASSLLAPGQGGVNTEAFF.

This chain links TRBV9 with TRBJ1-2; the match to TRBD1 covers 9 bases. The CDR3 extends over 14 amino acids. V gave up 3 bases and J gave up 5 bases; unmatched junction bases: 5. Germline CDR1 and CDR2: SGDLS and YYNGEE. CDR3 sequence: CASSGPTGGYGYTF. In DNA form, the CDR3 reads TGTGCCAGCAGCGGACCGACAGGGGGATATGGCTACACCTTC.